This T cell receptor beta chain derives from a study of blood T cell repertoires in COVID-19 (dated by TCRdb to 2019 to 2021). Some background on the complete study: Collaborator samples came from the United States, Italy and Spain and covered acute and convalescent phases of COVID-19. The material from the prospective study consisted of cDNA or gDNA derived from T cells, B-cell-depleted T cells, or PBMCs. Deeply sampled blood TCRbeta repertoires from subjects exposed to, actively infected with, or recovered from COVID-19 were included in the dataset. The repertoires were released in a freely available public database meant as a resource for research on the immune response to SARS-CoV-2. The samples were drawn from the first 160 participants of the ongoing ImmuneRACE study and from over a thousand subjects provided by 6 global collaborators. The sample metadata nearly always contained a de-identified subject ID, COVID-19 status, age in years and sex. Where available, HLA class I and class II types were obtained from metadata supplied by the sample provider rather than from assay-based typing.

What the authors observed across the whole study: Clinical and demographic metadata were provided uncurated, with the amount varying by source and participant.

In Seattle, one collaborating source enrolled patients while the infection was active and tracked those patients longitudinally over the course of disease. Whole blood was collected in K2EDTA tubes by collaborating institutions according to the institutions' own protocols. For TCRbeta analysis, collaborators shipped samples in one of three forms: frozen whole blood, isolated PBMCs, or DNA extracted from either of those sample types. The immunoSEQ Assay, a bias-controlled multiplex PCR, was used to amplify TCRbeta CDR3 regions from genomic DNA. The paper's data handling went like this. The number of nucleated cells in each sample was estimated from the amplification of reference gene primers within the assay. To quantify the absolute abundance of each unique TCRbeta CDR3 rearrangement, sequence reads were collapsed and filtered. For each sample, productive Simpson clonality was calculated as the square root of Simpson's diversity index over productive rearrangements. In its TCRdb copy, this immuneACCESS table keeps in-frame sequences only and misses some clones. Where compared with another copy, unresolved V genes explain less than half of these, and the others have no known cause. V and J calls and clone size come straight from that table; D and trimming were deduced from the DNA. A total of about 300,000 clones appear in this sample, just under 90% of them only once. Around 5.8% of the sample is taken by the ten largest.

The table lists this clone with a count of one. Its target antigen remains unknown. Base qualities are missing; no much larger clone stands one base away. From its cysteine to its phenylalanine, the CDR3 spans 15 amino acids. The sequence is cut down to CDR3 DNA, 45 bases in frame from base 1. The junction shows trimming of 1 base on V and 5 bases on J, plus 12 bases between the germline ends. CDR1 and CDR2 are drawn from the germline V gene: SGHTS, YDEGEE. This sequence uses TRBV5-8 and TRBJ2-2; a confident D gene designation cannot be given. The TCR sequence derives from a woman in her 50s with COVID-19, enrolled during active disease. Input material: peripheral blood. The CDR3 sequence is CASSLHLQNTGELFF. The nucleotides read TGTGCCAGCAGCTTGCACCTACAGAATACCGGGGAGCTGTTTTTT.